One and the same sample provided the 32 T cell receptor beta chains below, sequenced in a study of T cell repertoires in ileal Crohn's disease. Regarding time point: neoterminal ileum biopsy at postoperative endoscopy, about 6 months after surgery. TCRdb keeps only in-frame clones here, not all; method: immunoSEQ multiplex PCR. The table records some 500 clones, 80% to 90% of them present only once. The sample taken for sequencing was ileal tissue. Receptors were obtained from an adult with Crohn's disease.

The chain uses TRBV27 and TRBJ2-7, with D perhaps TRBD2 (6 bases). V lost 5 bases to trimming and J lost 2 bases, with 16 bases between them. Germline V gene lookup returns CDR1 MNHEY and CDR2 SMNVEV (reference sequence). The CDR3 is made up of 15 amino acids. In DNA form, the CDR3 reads TGTGCCAGCAGTCTCCGGGGGATACCTCCCTACGAGCAGTACTTC. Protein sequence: CASSLRGIPPYEQYF.

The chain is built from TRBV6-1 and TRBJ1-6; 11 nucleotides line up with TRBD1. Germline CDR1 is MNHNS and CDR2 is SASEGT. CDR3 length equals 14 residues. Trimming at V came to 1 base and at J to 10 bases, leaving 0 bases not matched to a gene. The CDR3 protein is CASSEGTGGSPLHF. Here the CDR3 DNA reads TGTGCCAGCAGTGAAGGGACAGGGGGCTCACCCCTCCACTTT.

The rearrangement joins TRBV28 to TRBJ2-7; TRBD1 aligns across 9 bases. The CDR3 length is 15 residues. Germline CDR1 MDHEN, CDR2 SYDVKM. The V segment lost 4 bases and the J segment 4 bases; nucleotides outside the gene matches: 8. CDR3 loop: CASSSGTGPTYEQYF. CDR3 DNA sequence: TGTGCCAGCAGTTCAGGGACAGGGCCCACATACGAGCAGTACTTC.

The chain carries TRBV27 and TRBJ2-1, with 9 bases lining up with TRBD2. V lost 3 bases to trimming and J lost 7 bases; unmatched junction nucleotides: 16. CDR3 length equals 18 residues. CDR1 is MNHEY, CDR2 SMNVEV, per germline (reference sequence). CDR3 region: CASSFSPKRGDRVNEQFF. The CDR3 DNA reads TGTGCCAGCAGTTTTAGCCCCAAGCGGGGGGACCGAGTTAATGAGCAGTTCTTC.

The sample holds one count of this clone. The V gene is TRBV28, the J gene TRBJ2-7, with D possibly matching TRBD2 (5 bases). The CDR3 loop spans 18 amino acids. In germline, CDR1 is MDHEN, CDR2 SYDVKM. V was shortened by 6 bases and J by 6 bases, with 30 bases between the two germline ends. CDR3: CASSNLSPLSRSGGEQYF. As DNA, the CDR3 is TGTGCCAGCAGCAACTTGTCCCCTCTGTCCAGATCCGGAGGCGAGCAGTACTTC.

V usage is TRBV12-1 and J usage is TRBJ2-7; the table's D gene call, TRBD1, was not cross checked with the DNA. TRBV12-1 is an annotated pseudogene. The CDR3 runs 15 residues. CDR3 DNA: TGTGCCAGCAGCTTTGGTAACAGGGGGGCCTACGAGCAGTACTTC. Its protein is CASSFGNRGAYEQYF.

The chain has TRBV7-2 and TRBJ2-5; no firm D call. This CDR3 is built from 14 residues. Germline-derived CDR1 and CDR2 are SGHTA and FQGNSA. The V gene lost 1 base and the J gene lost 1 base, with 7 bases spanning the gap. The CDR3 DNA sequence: TGTGCCAGCAGCTTAGGGGCAGGCCAAGAGACCCAGTACTTC. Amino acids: CASSLGAGQETQYF.

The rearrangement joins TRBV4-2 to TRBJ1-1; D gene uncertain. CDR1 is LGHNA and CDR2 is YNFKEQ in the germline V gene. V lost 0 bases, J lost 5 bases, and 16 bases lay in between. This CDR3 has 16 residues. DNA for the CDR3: TGTGCCAGCAGCCAAGAGCCTGTTTTTGGGCAGACTGAAGCTTTCTTT. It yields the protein CASSQEPVFGQTEAFF.

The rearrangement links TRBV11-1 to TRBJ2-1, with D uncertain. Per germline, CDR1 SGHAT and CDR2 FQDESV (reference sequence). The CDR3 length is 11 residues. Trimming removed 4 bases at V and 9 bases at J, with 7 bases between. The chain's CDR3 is CASSSPREQFF. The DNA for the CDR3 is TGTGCCAGCAGCTCCCCCCGTGAGCAGTTCTTC.

In DNA, the CDR3 is TGTGCCAGCAGCCAATACAGGGGCAATTCACCCCTCCACTTT. The encoded protein is CASSQYRGNSPLHF. The rearrangement joins TRBV11-2 to TRBJ1-6; 7 nucleotides agree with TRBD1. CDR1 SGHAT and CDR2 FQNNGV come from the germline V gene. Trimming at V came to 5 bases and at J to 7 bases, leaving 5 bases not matched to a gene. The CDR3 has 14 amino acids.

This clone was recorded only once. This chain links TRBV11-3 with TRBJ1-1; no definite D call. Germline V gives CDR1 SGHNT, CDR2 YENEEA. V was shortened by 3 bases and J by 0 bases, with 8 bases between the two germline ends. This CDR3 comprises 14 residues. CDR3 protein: CASSLRGMNTEAFF. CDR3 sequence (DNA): TGTGCCAGCAGCTTGCGGGGAATGAACACTGAAGCTTTCTTT.

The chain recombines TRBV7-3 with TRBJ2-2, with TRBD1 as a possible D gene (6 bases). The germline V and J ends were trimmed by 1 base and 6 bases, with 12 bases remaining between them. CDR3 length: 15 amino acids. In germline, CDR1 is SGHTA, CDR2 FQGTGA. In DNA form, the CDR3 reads TGTGCCAGCAGCTTAATGGGGGCACGGGCCGGGGAGCTGTTTTTT. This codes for CASSLMGARAGELFF.

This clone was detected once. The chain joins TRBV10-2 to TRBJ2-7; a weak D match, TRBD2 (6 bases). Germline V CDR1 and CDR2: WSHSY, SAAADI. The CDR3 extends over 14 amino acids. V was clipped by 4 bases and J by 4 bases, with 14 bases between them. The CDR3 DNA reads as TGCGCCAGCAGTGTTGGGGGGACGGAGTACGAGCAGTACTTC. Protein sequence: CASSVGGTEYEQYF.

For the CDR3, the DNA is TGCGCCAGCAGCCCTCTTCAGGGGGTGGCTCGGGAGCAGTTCTTC. Translated: CASSPLQGVAREQFF. The chain combines TRBV4-1 with TRBJ2-1; TRBD1 matches 7 bases. The CDR3 is 15 residues long. Unmatched junction bases numbered 13, after V lost 4 bases and J lost 10 bases. Germline lookup yields CDR1 MGHRA and CDR2 YSYEKL.

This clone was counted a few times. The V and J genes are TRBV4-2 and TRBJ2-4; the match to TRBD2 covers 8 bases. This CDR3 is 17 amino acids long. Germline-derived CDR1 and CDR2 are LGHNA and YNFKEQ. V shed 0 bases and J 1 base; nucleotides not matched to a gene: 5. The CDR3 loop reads CASSQDRASGAKNIQYF. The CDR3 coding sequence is TGTGCCAGCAGCCAAGATCGGGCTAGCGGGGCCAAAAACATTCAGTACTTC.

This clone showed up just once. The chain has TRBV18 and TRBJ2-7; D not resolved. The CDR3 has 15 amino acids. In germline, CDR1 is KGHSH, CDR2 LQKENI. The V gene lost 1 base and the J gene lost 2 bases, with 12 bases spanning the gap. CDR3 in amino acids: CASSPRRLGTYEQYF. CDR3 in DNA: TGTGCCAGCTCACCACGGCGACTCGGAACCTACGAGCAGTACTTC. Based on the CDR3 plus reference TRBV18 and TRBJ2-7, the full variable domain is NAGVMQNPRHLVRRRGQEARLRCSPMKGHSHVYWYRQLPEEGLKFMVYLQKENIIDESGMPKERFSAEFPKEGPSILRIQQVVRGDSAAYFCASSPRRLGTYEQYFGPGTRLTVT.

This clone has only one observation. The CDR3: CASSPPPGSENEKLFF. As DNA, the CDR3 is TGTGCCAGCTCACCACCGCCCGGGTCAGAGAATGAAAAACTGTTTTTT. The V call is TRBV18, the J call TRBJ1-4, with D unclear. The CDR3 runs 16 residues. Germline CDR1 KGHSH, CDR2 LQKENI. Trimming stripped 0 bases from V and 5 bases from J, with 13 bases between.

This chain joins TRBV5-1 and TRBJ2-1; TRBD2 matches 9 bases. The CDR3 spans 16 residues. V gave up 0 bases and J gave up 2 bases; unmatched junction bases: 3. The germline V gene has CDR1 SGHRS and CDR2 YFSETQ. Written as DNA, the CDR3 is TGCGCCAGCAGCTTGGCGGCGGGGGGGCCCTACAATGAGCAGTTCTTC. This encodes CASSLAAGGPYNEQFF.

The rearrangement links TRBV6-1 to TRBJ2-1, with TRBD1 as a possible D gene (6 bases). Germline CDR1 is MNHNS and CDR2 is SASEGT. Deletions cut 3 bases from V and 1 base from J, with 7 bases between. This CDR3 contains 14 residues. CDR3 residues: CASSEDSSYNEQFF. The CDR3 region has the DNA TGTGCCAGCAGTGAGGACAGTTCCTACAATGAGCAGTTCTTC.

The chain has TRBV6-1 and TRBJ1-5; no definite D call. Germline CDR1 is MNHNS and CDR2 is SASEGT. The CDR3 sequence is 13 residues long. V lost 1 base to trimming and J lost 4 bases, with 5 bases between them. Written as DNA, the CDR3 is TGTGCCAGCAGTGAAGTGCAGAATCAGCCCCAGCATTTT. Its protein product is CASSEVQNQPQHF.

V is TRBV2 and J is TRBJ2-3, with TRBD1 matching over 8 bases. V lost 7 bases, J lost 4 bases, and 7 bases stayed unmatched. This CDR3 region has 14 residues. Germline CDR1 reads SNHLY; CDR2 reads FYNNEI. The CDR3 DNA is TGTGCCAGCAAGGTCCAGGGGGCATCAGATACGCAGTATTTT. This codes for CASKVQGASDTQYF.

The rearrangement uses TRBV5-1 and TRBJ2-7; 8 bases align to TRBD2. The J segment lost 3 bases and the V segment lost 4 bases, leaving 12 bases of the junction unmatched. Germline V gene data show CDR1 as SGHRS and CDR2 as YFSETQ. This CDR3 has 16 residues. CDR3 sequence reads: CASSPSGGGKNYEQYF. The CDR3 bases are TGCGCCAGCAGCCCGTCGGGCGGGGGGAAAAACTACGAGCAGTACTTC. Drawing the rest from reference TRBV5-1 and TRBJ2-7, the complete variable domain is KAGVTQTPRYLIKTRGQQVTLSCSPISGHRSVSWYQQTPGQGLQFLFEYFSETQRNKGNFPGRFSGRQFSNSRSEMNVSTLELGDSALYLCASSPSGGGKNYEQYFGPGTRLTVT.

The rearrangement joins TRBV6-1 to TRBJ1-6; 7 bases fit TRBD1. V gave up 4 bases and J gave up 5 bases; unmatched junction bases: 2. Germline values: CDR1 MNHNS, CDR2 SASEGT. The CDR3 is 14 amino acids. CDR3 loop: CASSAGQDNSPLHF. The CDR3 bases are TGTGCCAGCAGTGCCGGACAGGATAATTCACCCCTCCACTTT.

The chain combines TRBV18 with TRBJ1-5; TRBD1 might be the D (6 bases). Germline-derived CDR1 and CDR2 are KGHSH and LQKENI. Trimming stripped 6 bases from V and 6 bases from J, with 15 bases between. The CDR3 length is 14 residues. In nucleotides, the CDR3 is TGTGCCAGCTCGCCGAACGGACAGTTTCAGCCCCAGCATTTT. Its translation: CASSPNGQFQPQHF.

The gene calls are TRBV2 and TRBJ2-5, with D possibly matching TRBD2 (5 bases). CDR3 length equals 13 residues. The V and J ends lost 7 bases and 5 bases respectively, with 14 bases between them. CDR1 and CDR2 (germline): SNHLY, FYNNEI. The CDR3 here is CASTAEAWETQYF. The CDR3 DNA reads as TGTGCCAGCACGGCGGAGGCGTGGGAGACCCAGTACTTC. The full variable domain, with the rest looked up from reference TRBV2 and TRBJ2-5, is EPEVTQTPSHQVTQMGQEVILRCVPISNHLYFYWYRQILGQKVEFLVSFYNNEISEKSEIFDDQFSVERPDGSNFTLKIRSTKLEDSAMYFCASTAEAWETQYFGPGTRLLVL.

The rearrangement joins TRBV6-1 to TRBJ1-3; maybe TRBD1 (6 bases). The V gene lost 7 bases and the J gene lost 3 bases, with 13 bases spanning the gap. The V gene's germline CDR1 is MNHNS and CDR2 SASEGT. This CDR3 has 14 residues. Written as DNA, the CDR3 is TGTGCCAGCACGTGGGGGCTTGGTGGAAACACCATATATTTT. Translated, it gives CASTWGLGGNTIYF.

The CDR3 reads CASSQAEGVGEKLFF. CDR3 nucleotide sequence: TGTGCCAGCAGCCAAGCCGAGGGAGTGGGTGAAAAACTGTTTTTT. V and J are TRBV4-2 and TRBJ1-4; D call uncertain. V gave up 1 base and J gave up 7 bases, with 13 bases separating them. This CDR3 comprises 15 residues. Germline V gives CDR1 LGHNA, CDR2 YNFKEQ.

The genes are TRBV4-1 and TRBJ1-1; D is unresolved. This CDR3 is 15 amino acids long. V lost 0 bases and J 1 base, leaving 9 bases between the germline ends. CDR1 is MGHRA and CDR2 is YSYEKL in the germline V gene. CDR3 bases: TGCGCCAGCAGCCAAGATTATCGTTCGAACACTGAAGCTTTCTTT. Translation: CASSQDYRSNTEAFF.

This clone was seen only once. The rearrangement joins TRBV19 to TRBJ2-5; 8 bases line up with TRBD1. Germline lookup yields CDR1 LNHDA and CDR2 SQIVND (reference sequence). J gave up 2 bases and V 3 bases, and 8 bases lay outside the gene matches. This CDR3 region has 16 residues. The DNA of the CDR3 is TGTGCCAGTAGTATGATGGCAGGGGGCCGTCAAGAGACCCAGTACTTC. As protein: CASSMMAGGRQETQYF.

Here the CDR3 DNA reads TGCAGCGTCGGACAGGGTGGTGGCTACACCTTC. Amino acids: CSVGQGGGYTF. V is TRBV29-1 and J is TRBJ1-2, with 8 bases aligning to TRBD1. Trimming cost V 6 bases and J 7 bases; bases outside gene matches: 4. Germline V lookup: CDR1 SQVTM, CDR2 ANQGSEA. This CDR3 region has 11 residues.

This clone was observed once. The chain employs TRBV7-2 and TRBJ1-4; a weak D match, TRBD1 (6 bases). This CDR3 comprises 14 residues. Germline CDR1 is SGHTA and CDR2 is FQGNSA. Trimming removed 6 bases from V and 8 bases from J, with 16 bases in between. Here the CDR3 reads CASSFRGAGEKLFF. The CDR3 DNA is TGTGCCAGCAGTTTCCGGGGGGCTGGGGAAAAACTGTTTTTT. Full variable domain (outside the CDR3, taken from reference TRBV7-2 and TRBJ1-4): GAGVSQSPSNKVTEKGKDVELRCDPISGHTALYWYRQSLGQGLEFLIYFQGNSAPDKSGLPSDRFSAERTGGSVSTLTIQRTQQEDSAVYLCASSFRGAGEKLFFGSGTQLSVL.

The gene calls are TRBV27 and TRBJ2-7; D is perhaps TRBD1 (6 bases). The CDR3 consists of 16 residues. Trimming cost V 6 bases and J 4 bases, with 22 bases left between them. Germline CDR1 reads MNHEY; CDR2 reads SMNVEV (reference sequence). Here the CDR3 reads CASSQRQDTYGYEQYF. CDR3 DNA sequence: TGTGCCAGCAGCCAACGACAGGACACGTACGGGTACGAGCAGTACTTC.